This is a list of T cell receptor beta chains from one sample in a study of beta chain features in type 1 diabetes. Generated by immunoSEQ multiplex PCR, the TCRdb table keeps only in-frame clones and is missing some. The repertoire consists of over 350,000 clones, with approximately 16% occurring once and the leading ten covering 0.019%. The specimen was naive CD4+ T cells from blood. The receptors were sampled from a woman younger than 30 in good health. CDR3s include the opening cysteine and the closing phenylalanine or tryptophan. The D gene is left open where the match is weak. Only some rows state a clone size, as once, few, many or a class for expanded clones.

CDR3,DNA,J,V,size,D
CASIRENTEAFF,TGTGCCAGCATAAGAGAGAACACTGAAGCTTTCTTT,TRBJ1-1,TRBV6-5,few,.
CASSVTSGYNEQFF,TGTGCCAGCAGCGTGACTAGCGGATACAATGAGCAGTTCTTC,TRBJ2-1,TRBV9,.,TRBD2
CASSEGGSETQYF,TGCGCCAGCAGTGAGGGGGGGAGTGAGACCCAGTACTTC,TRBJ2-5,TRBV10-2,.,.
CASSPLGAEPYEQYF,TGTGCCAGCAGTCCCCTTGGGGCGGAACCCTACGAGCAGTACTTC,TRBJ2-7,TRBV7-2,.,.
CASSSDSVSYNEQFF,TGCGCCAGCAGCTCGGACTCGGTTTCTTACAATGAGCAGTTCTTC,TRBJ2-1,TRBV5-1,.,.
CASSGRGTSRLRTQYF,TGTGCCAGCAGTGGTAGAGGGACTAGCCGCCTCAGGACCCAGTACTTC,TRBJ2-5,TRBV7-9,.,TRBD2
CASSPRTSNQPQHF,TGTGCCAGCAGCCCCCGGACAAGCAATCAGCCCCAGCATTTT,TRBJ1-5,TRBV5-8,.,.
CASSAGHRGIAEAFF,TGTGCCAGCTCTGCTGGACATCGAGGTATCGCTGAAGCTTTCTTT,TRBJ1-1,TRBV18,.,.
CASSHARGSGNTIYF,TGTGCCAGCAGCCACGCCAGGGGCTCTGGAAACACCATATATTTT,TRBJ1-3,TRBV4-2,.,.
CASSPGQGILVGQFF,TGTGCCAGCAGCCCCGGACAGGGCATCTTGGTAGGGCAGTTCTTC,TRBJ2-1,TRBV5-8,few,TRBD1
CASRPGTVGKLFF,TGTGCCAGCAGACCTGGGACAGTAGGAAAACTGTTTTTT,TRBJ1-4,TRBV6-5,.,TRBD1
CASGLNGARNTEAFF,TGTGCCAGCGGCTTAAACGGAGCACGGAACACTGAAGCTTTCTTT,TRBJ1-1,TRBV7-9,.,.
CASSLVAPTEFF,TGTGCCAGCAGCTTAGTGGCACCCACCGAATTCTTC,TRBJ2-1,TRBV7-9,.,.
CASSQTRGHEQYF,TGTGCCAGCAGCCAGACTAGAGGACACGAGCAGTACTTC,TRBJ2-7,TRBV6-6,.,.
CASSLEGAGSYEQYF,TGCGCCAGCAGCTTGGAGGGCGCGGGATCCTACGAGCAGTACTTC,TRBJ2-7,TRBV5-1,few,.
CSVVVGAHQPQHF,TGCAGCGTTGTTGTGGGGGCGCATCAGCCCCAGCATTTT,TRBJ1-5,TRBV29-1,.,.
CASSFGLAGSTDTQYF,TGTGCCAGCAGCTTTGGACTAGCGGGAAGCACAGATACGCAGTATTTT,TRBJ2-3,TRBV7-9,.,TRBD2
CASSVGASGREETQYF,TGTGCCAGCAGCGTAGGGGCTAGCGGGAGGGAAGAGACCCAGTACTTC,TRBJ2-5,TRBV9,.,TRBD2
CASIRLGGGNEQFF,TGTGCCAGCATTAGGCTCGGAGGCGGCAATGAGCAGTTCTTC,TRBJ2-1,TRBV28,.,.
CSVSGTVSYEQYF,TGCAGCGTTTCCGGGACAGTTTCCTACGAGCAGTACTTC,TRBJ2-7,TRBV29-1,.,TRBD1
CATSRDPGGLSYEQYF,TGTGCCACCAGCAGAGATCCGGGCGGACTCTCCTACGAGCAGTACTTC,TRBJ2-7,TRBV15,few,.
CASSEWSSREKLFF,TGTGCCAGCAGTGAATGGTCCTCGCGGGAAAAACTGTTTTTT,TRBJ1-4,TRBV6-1,few,.
CRMVVNTEAFF,TGCAGAATGGTAGTGAACACTGAAGCTTTCTTT,TRBJ1-1,TRBV20-1,.,.
CASSPGRDYGYTF,TGTGCCAGCTCACCAGGCAGGGACTATGGCTACACCTTC,TRBJ1-2,TRBV18,few,.
CASSHPGLAGEQFF,TGTGCCAGCAGTCATCCGGGACTAGCGGGAGAGCAGTTCTTC,TRBJ2-1,TRBV7-9,.,TRBD2
CASSYAGVTYNEQFF,TGTGCCAGCAGTTACGCGGGAGTGACCTACAATGAGCAGTTCTTC,TRBJ2-1,TRBV6-5,few,TRBD2
CASSRRDRIDTQYF,TGTGCCAGCAGTCGACGGGACAGAATAGATACGCAGTATTTT,TRBJ2-3,TRBV25-1,few,TRBD1
CASSLRSSGSYEQFF,TGTGCCAGCAGCTTAAGGTCTAGCGGGAGCTATGAGCAGTTCTTC,TRBJ2-1,TRBV7-9,.,TRBD2
CASSLTALTGNYGYTF,TGCGCCAGCAGCCTAACGGCCCTGACGGGTAACTATGGCTACACCTTC,TRBJ1-2,TRBV4-1,.,.
CASSIGLAQETQYF,TGTGCCAGTAGTATAGGACTAGCGCAAGAGACCCAGTACTTC,TRBJ2-5,TRBV19,.,TRBD2
CASSFAGESMRPQHF,TGTGCCAGCAGCTTTGCCGGGGAGAGCATGAGGCCCCAGCATTTT,TRBJ1-5,TRBV7-2,few,.
CASSQLGGWGGYTF,TGCGCCAGCAGCCAATTAGGGGGCTGGGGCGGCTACACCTTC,TRBJ1-2,TRBV4-1,few,TRBD1
CSVFRSYEQYF,TGCAGCGTGTTCCGGTCCTACGAGCAGTACTTC,TRBJ2-7,TRBV29-1,.,.
CASSPGTAYNEQFF,TGTGCCAGCTCACCTGGGACAGCCTACAATGAGCAGTTCTTC,TRBJ2-1,TRBV18,few,TRBD1
CASSPRRGRESSYNEQFF,TGTGCCAGCAGCCCACGGCGAGGGCGGGAGAGCTCCTACAATGAGCAGTTCTTC,TRBJ2-1,TRBV7-2,once,TRBD2
CATSRVRGRNTGELFF,TGTGCCACCAGCAGAGTTCGAGGGAGGAACACCGGGGAGCTGTTTTTT,TRBJ2-2,TRBV15,.,.
CSAQGGGQPQHF,TGCAGCGCCCAGGGGGGAGGTCAGCCCCAGCATTTT,TRBJ1-5,TRBV29-1,.,TRBD1
CASRLDRDTQYF,TGCGCCAGCCGCTTAGACAGAGACACGCAGTATTTT,TRBJ2-3,TRBV5-1,few,.
CAWSVALGGSEAFF,TGTGCCTGGAGTGTAGCGTTGGGGGGGTCTGAAGCTTTCTTT,TRBJ1-1,TRBV30,few,.
CASSEGQGVTEAFF,TGTGCCAGCAGCGAGGGACAGGGTGTCACTGAAGCTTTCTTT,TRBJ1-1,TRBV5-6,few,TRBD1
CASSLLGGSNTEAFF,TGTGCCAGCAGCCTCTTAGGAGGATCGAACACTGAAGCTTTCTTT,TRBJ1-1,TRBV7-9,.,.
CASSLLAYNEQFF,TGTGCCAGCAGCTTATTAGCCTACAATGAGCAGTTCTTC,TRBJ2-1,TRBV11-3,few,.
CASSQGAGQPQHF,TGTGCCAGCAGCCAAGGGGCCGGCCAGCCCCAGCATTTT,TRBJ1-5,TRBV14,.,.
CSAQGVAQHF,TGCAGTGCTCAGGGGGTCGCTCAGCATTTT,TRBJ1-5,TRBV20-1,few,TRBD1
CAISPGNEQFF,TGTGCCATCAGTCCAGGCAATGAGCAGTTCTTC,TRBJ2-1,TRBV10-3,few,.
CASSDRGNTDTQYF,TGTGCCAGCAGTGACAGGGGGAACACAGATACGCAGTATTTT,TRBJ2-3,TRBV25-1,few,TRBD1
CAISTTGTSGRDISYNEQFF,TGTGCCATCAGTACCACCGGGACTAGCGGGAGGGATATCTCCTACAATGAGCAGTTCTTC,TRBJ2-1,TRBV10-3,.,TRBD2
CAWGLWGANYGYTF,TGTGCCTGGGGTCTATGGGGAGCTAACTATGGCTACACCTTC,TRBJ1-2,TRBV30,.,.
CASSYRGFFFTDTQYF,TGTGCCAGCAGTTACAGGGGCTTTTTTTTCACAGATACGCAGTATTTT,TRBJ2-3,TRBV6-5,.,.
CASSPPERQETQYF,TGTGCCAGCTCACCTCCCGAGCGTCAAGAGACCCAGTACTTC,TRBJ2-5,TRBV18,.,.